Listed below are T cell receptor beta chains from one sample, sequenced in a study of T cell repertoires in cytomegalovirus infection. TCRdb redid the calling of the reads with MiXCR, one entry per CDR3 protein. The table has just under 550,000 distinct CDR3 sequences, around 27% seen once. The sample was PBMCs. All receptors derive from a human donor in good health (CMV status not recorded). Some clones in this sample may be carry-over from other donors' samples. CDR3s leave out the opening cysteine and the closing phenylalanine or tryptophan. Fields, in order: V gene, J gene, CDR3 protein.

>TRBV6-5|TRBJ2-7
ASSYRGRYEQY
>TRBV7-6|TRBJ2-2
ASSLLNTGELF
>TRBV6-2/TRBV6-3|TRBJ2-1
ARVPGVTGEDDEQF
>TRBV18|TRBJ2-5
ASSPPGTGKETQY
>TRBV7-6|TRBJ2-1
ASSSFGTSGTDEQF
>TRBV24-1|TRBJ2-5
ATSGGGGEETQY
>TRBV19|TRBJ2-1
ASSPLATYANEQF
>TRBV6-2/TRBV6-3|TRBJ2-1
ASSPSRTGFRYEQF
>TRBV5-4|TRBJ2-7
ASSLKREGAQY
>TRBV11-3|TRBJ2-1
ASSFGGPEQF
>TRBV6-2/TRBV6-3|TRBJ2-1
ASSYLARDEQF
>TRBV7-9|TRBJ1-2
ASSLVMSIQYGYT
>TRBV12-3/TRBV12-4|TRBJ2-2
ASSLALGAGELF
>TRBV7-9|TRBJ2-3
ASSSPFSGRDTQY
>TRBV2|TRBJ2-5
ASLLRDLGKETQY
>TRBV6-5|TRBJ2-1
ASSYSFVQRGPSNEQF
>TRBV11-3|TRBJ2-1
ASSLVWSVSTLGDEQF
>TRBV13|TRBJ1-2
ASSPRAGQEGYT
>TRBV15|TRBJ2-1
ATSRGTSGWANNEQF
>TRBV15|TRBJ1-1
ATSRDGGGIRTEAF
>TRBV6-2/TRBV6-3|TRBJ2-7
ASSYRGSSAYEQY
>TRBV5-4|TRBJ2-3
ASSPPPPTDTQY
>TRBV19|TRBJ2-7
ASSTSRREEQY
>TRBV7-9|TRBJ1-2
ASSLPFRGRDYGYT
>TRBV20-1|TRBJ2-1
STPRGWENEQF
>TRBV12-3/TRBV12-4|TRBJ1-2
ASSQGGAGYT
>TRBV7-6|TRBJ1-3
ASSPHRSIRGEASSGNTIY
>TRBV12-3/TRBV12-4|TRBJ2-3
ASSLGPSVSTDTQY
>TRBV7-2|TRBJ2-2
ASSLSQPNTGELF
>TRBV28|TRBJ2-7
ASMGTGHYEQY
>TRBV7-9|TRBJ2-1
ASSLLVDEQF
>TRBV12-3/TRBV12-4|TRBJ1-6
ASGGTGFGSPLH
>TRBV7-2|TRBJ1-2
ASSLGVGAANYGYT
>TRBV19|TRBJ1-5
ASSIVGQTLGNQPQH
>TRBV4-3|TRBJ1-6
ASSQARAPGALTLH
>TRBV6-5|TRBJ2-3
ASRGLAGGPRSQTQY
>TRBV27|TRBJ2-5
ASGQRGPLETQY
>TRBV19|TRBJ1-6
ASSEPGRARSPLH
>TRBV12-5|TRBJ1-2
ASGFGQSNYGYT
>TRBV7-2|TRBJ1-4
ASSAYRGRNEKLF
>TRBV7-2|TRBJ2-7
ASSWTSGNEQY